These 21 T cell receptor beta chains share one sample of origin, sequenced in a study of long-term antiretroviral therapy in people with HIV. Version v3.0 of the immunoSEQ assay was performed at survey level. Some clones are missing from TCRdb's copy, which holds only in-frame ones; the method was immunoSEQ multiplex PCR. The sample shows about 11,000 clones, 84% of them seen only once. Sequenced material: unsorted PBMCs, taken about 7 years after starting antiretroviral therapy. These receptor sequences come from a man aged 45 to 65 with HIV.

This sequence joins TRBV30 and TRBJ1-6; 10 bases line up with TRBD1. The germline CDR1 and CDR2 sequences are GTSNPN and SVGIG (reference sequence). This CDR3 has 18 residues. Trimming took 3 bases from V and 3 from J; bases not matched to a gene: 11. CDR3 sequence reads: CAWSQWGTGESYNSPLHF. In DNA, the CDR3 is TGTGCCTGGAGCCAATGGGGGACAGGGGAAAGCTATAATTCACCCCTCCACTTT.

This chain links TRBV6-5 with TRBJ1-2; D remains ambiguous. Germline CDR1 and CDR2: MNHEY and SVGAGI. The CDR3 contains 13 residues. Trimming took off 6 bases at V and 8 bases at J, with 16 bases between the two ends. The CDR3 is CASSPITARGYTF. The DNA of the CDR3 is TGTGCCAGCAGCCCCATAACGGCAAGGGGCTACACCTTC.

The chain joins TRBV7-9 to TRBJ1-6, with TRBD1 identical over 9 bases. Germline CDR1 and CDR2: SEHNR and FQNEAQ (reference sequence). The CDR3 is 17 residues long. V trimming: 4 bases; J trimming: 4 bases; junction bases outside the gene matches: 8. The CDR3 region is CASSYIGQGTYNSPLHF. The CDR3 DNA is TGTGCCAGCAGCTATATAGGACAGGGGACATATAATTCACCCCTCCACTTT.

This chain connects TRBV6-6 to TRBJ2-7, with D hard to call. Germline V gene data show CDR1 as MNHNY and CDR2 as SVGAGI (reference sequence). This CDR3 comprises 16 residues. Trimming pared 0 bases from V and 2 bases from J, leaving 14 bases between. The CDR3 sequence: CASSYSKGTPTYEQYF. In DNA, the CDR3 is TGTGCCAGCAGTTACTCAAAGGGAACCCCCACCTACGAGCAGTACTTC.

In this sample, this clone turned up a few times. Here the CDR3 reads CASSWGQGALADTQYF. As DNA, the CDR3 is TGTGCCAGCAGCTGGGGACAGGGGGCGCTGGCAGATACGCAGTATTTT. This chain connects TRBV11-3 to TRBJ2-3; TRBD1 agrees at 12 bases. The ends lost 4 bases at V and 4 bases at J; junction bases unmatched: 6. The CDR3 runs 16 residues. Germline CDR1 is SGHNT and CDR2 is YENEEA.

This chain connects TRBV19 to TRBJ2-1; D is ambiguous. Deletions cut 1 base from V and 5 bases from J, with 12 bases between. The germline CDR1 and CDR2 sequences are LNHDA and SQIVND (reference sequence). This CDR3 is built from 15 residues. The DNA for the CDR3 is TGTGCCAGTAGTATAGGACCCCTGGAACACAATGAGCAGTTCTTC. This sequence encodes CASSIGPLEHNEQFF.

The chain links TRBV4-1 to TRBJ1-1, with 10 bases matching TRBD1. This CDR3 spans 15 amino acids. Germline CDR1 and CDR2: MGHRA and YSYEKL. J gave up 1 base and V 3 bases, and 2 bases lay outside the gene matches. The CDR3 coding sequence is TGCGCCAGCAGCCAGACAGGGGGCCCGAACACTGAAGCTTTCTTT. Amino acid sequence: CASSQTGGPNTEAFF.

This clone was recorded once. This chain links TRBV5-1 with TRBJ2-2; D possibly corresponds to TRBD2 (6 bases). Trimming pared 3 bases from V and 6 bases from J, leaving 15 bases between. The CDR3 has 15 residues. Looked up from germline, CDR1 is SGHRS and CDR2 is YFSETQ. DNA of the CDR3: TGCGCCAGCAGCTGGAGACTAGAGGTCCCCGGGGAGCTGTTTTTT. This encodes CASSWRLEVPGELFF. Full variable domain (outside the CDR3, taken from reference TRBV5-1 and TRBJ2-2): KAGVTQTPRYLIKTRGQQVTLSCSPISGHRSVSWYQQTPGQGLQFLFEYFSETQRNKGNFPGRFSGRQFSNSRSEMNVSTLELGDSALYLCASSWRLEVPGELFFGEGSRLTVL.

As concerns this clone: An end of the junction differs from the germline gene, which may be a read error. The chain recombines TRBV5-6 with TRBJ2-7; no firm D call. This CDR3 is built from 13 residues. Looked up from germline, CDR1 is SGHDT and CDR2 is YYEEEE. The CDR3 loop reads CASSLGGGPWADF. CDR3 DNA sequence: TGTGCCAGCAGCTTGGGAGGCGGCCCCTGGGCTGACTTC.

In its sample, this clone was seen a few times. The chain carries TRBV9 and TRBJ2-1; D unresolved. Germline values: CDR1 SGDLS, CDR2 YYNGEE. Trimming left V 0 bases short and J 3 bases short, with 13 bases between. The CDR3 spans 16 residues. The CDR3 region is CASSVGEVRNYNEQFF. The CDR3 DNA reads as TGTGCCAGCAGCGTAGGTGAAGTGAGGAACTACAATGAGCAGTTCTTC.

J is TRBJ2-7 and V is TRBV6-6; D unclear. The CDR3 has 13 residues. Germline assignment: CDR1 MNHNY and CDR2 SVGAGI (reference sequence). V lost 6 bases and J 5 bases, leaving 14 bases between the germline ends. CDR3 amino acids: CASSPGYGNEQYF. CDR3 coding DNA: TGTGCCAGCAGCCCCGGTTACGGAAACGAGCAGTACTTC.

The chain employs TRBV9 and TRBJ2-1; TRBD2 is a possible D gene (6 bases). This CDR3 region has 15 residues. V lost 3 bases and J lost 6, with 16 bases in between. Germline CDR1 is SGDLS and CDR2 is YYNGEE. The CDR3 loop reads CASSEGLLGSNEQFF. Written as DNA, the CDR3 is TGTGCCAGCAGCGAGGGACTCCTCGGTAGCAATGAGCAGTTCTTC.

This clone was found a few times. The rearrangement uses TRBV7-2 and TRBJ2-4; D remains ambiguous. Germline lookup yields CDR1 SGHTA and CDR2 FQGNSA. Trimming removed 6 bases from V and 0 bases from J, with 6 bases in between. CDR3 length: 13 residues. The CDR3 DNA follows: TGTGCCAGCAGAGTTTTAGCCAAAAACATTCAGTACTTC. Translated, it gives CASRVLAKNIQYF.

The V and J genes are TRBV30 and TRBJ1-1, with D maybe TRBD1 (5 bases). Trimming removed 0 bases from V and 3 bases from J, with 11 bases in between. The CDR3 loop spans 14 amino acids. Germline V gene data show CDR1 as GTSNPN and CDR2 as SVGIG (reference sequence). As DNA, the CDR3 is TGTGCCTGGAGTGTAGGGGTCCGGGACACTGAAGCTTTCTTT. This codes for CAWSVGVRDTEAFF.

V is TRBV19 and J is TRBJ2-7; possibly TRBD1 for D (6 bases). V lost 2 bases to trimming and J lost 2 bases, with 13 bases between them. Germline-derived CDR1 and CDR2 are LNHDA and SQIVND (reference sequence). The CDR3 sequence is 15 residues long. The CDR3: CASSIRTGITYEQYF. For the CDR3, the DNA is TGTGCCAGTAGTATAAGAACAGGGATAACCTACGAGCAGTACTTC.

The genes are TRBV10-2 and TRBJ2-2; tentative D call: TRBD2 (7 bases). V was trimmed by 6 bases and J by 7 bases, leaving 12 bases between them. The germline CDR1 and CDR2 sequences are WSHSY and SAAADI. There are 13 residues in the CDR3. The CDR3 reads CASSYREGGELFF. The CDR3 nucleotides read TGCGCCAGCAGCTACAGGGAGGGCGGGGAGCTGTTTTTT.

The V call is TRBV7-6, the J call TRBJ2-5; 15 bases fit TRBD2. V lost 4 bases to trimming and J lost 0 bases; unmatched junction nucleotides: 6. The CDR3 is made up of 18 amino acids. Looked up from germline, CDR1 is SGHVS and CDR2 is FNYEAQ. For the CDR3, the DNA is TGTGCCAGCAGCTGGACTAGCGGGGGGGCCGAGGACCAAGAGACCCAGTACTTC. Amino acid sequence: CASSWTSGGAEDQETQYF.

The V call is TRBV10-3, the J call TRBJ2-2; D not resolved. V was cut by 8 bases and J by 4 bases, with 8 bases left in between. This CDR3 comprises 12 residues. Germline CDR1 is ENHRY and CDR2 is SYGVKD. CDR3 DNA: TGTGCCATCGGCCTTGGCACCGGGGAGCTGTTTTTT. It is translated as CAIGLGTGELFF.

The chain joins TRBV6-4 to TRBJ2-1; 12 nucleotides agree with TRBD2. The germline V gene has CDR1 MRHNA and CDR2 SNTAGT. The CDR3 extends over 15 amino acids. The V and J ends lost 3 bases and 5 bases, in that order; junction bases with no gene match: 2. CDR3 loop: CASSELAGGNNEQFF. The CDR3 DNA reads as TGTGCCAGCAGTGAGCTAGCGGGGGGGAACAATGAGCAGTTCTTC.

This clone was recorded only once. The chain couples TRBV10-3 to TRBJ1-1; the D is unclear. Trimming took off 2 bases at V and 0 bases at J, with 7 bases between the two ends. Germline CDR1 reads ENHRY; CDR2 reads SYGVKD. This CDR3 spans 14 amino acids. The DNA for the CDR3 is TGTGCCATCAGTGAGCAGCAGGTGAACACTGAAGCTTTCTTT. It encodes CAISEQQVNTEAFF.

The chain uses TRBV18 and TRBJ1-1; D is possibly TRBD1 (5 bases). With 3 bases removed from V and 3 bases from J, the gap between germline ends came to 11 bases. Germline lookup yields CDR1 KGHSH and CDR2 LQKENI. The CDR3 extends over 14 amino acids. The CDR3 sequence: CASSPLRGDTEAFF. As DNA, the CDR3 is TGTGCCAGCTCACCTCTACGGGGGGACACTGAAGCTTTCTTT.